The following is a TCR beta chain sequence with its context. Its antigen has not been determined. No base-level quality is on record; no much larger clone is a single base apart. TCR beta CDR3 regions were amplified from RNA transcripts. The first round of RT-PCR for the TCR CDR3 was performed with the HTBI primer set and the Qiagen OneStep RT-PCR kit. Libraries were constructed in a second round of multiplex PCR, after which size selection and purification were carried out. Sequencing of the libraries was done on an Illumina HiSeq2000 using paired-end 100 bp reads. Per the source publication's procedure: Raw data were processed with SOAPnuke, discarding reads with adapters, uncalled bases, mean Phred below 15, or no exact constant-primer or identifier match. COPE v1.2.5 was used to merge high-quality paired reads, and clonotypes were defined as unique nucleotide sequences. MiTCR v1.1 was used to align clonotypes to the IMGT TRBV, TRBD and TRBJ reference segments. Analysis was restricted to V-J combinations with a frequency above 0.0001, which covered roughly 99% of repertoires. A TCS score was defined as the ratio between F50 (clonal expansion) and ExV (chaos), using BLOSUM62-based TCRdist between CDR3 peptides within each V-J. Welch's t-statistics and random forest reduced roughly 540 V-J features to 13, which were used in a naive Bayes classifier (R e1071). TCRdb applied fastp at Q25 and MiXCR to the public reads, then kept only in-frame beta chains. Rows with one shared CDR3 protein collapse into an entry with the most common genes and DNA. It is TCRdb's table, rather than the study itself, that gives the V and J calls and clone size. The sample data list 400,000 to 450,000 distinct CDR3 sequences, and under 15% of these were observed just once. The ten biggest clones cover under 15% of the sample.

This entry is derived from a study of T cells in Graves' hyperthyroidism and ophthalmopathy (dated by TCRdb to between 2019 and 2020). For the study in its entirety: Peripheral blood samples were taken at initial diagnosis, before any treatment was given. The 80 to 100 discovery patients were randomly divided into training and test sets at a 7:3 ratio. TCR V-J signatures able to tell the groups apart were searched for in a discovery cohort of 95 to 100 patients, of whom over 40 had Graves' ophthalmopathy and 57 had stable Graves' hyperthyroidism. According to the paper, TCR Vbeta CDR3 sequencing was carried out on 135 peripheral blood samples, which came from some 41 ophthalmopathy, under 80 hyperthyroidism and roughly 17 progressor patients. Prospective prediction of ophthalmopathy was tested in an independent validation cohort consisting of some 18 hyperthyroidism patients and more than 15 patients who later progressed to ophthalmopathy. In several Graves' hyperthyroidism patients, the study also compared T-cell repertoires from thyroid tissue with T-cell repertoires from blood. Once sampling was done, hyperthyroidism patients were given methimazole at a starting dose of 30 mg daily, whereas ophthalmopathy patients were given high-dose intravenous methylprednisolone. Here is what the overall study found, with its caveats: Most expanded thyroid clonotypes (frequency above 0.001) were also detected in blood, a finding suggesting that blood repertoires may reflect thyroid immune responses. In validation, the model predicted progression to ophthalmopathy with over 65% sensitivity and approximately 74% specificity, a median of 6.5 months before onset. No statistical method was used to set the sample size in advance, and investigators knew the group allocation. A model built on a 13 V-J signature distinguished ophthalmopathy from stable hyperthyroidism, reaching roughly 88% sensitivity and 81.08% specificity in cross-validation and 80%/75% in testing.

Ophthalmopathy patients had moderately to severely active disease, with a Clinical Activity Score of 3 or more, a NOSPECS grade of 4 or more, and a disease duration of less than 3 months. Any patient with an uncontrolled infection, another autoimmune disease, pregnancy or lactation was excluded. Diagnoses were established on the basis of clinical symptoms, serum thyroxine and TRAb, thyroid ultrasound, and orbital computed tomography. PBMCs were isolated from approximately 10 ml of fresh peripheral blood by Ficoll-Paque density gradient centrifugation. Total RNA was extracted using Trizol reagent, and RNA quality was assessed on an Agilent 2100 Bioanalyzer. Including cysteine and phenylalanine, the CDR3 has 13 amino acids. Left in the record is the CDR3 DNA by itself, 39 bases read in frame from the first base. The germline V gene encodes CDR1 MGHRA and CDR2 YSYEKL. V loses 3 bases, J loses 13 bases, and the germline ends lie 17 bases apart.

This clonotype was obtained from a man aged 18 to 29 with Graves' ophthalmopathy. The rearranged chain carries TRBV4-1 and TRBJ2-3, and TRBD1 may be the D gene, going by 6 matching bases. Specimen: blood. The CDR3 region: CASSQTGTKYEYF. The nucleotide sequence reads TGCGCCAGCAGCCAGACCGGGACAAAGTACGAGTATTTT.